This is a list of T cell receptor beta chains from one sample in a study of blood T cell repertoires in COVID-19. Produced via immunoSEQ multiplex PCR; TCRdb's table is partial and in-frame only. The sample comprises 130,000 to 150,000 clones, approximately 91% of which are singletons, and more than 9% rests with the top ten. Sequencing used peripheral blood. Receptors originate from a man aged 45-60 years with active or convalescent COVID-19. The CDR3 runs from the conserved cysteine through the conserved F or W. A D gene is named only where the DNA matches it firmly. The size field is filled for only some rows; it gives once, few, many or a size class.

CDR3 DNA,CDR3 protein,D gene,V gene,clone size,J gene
TGTGCCCCCCAAAGCTCCCGGGTCGGGGAGCTGTTTTTT,CAPQSSRVGELFF,.,TRBV11-3,.,TRBJ2-2
TGTGCCAGCGGTCGTACAGGGAACTATGGCTACACCTTC,CASGRTGNYGYTF,.,TRBV28,.,TRBJ1-2
TGTGCCAGTAGTACTTCCTATCGGACTAGCGGGAGTAGCTCCTACGAGCAGTACTTC,CASSTSYRTSGSSSYEQYF,TRBD2,TRBV19,.,TRBJ2-7
TGTGCCAGCTATGGAGGGGGCTTAGGAAAACTGTTTTTT,CASYGGGLGKLFF,TRBD1,TRBV19,.,TRBJ1-4
TGTGCCAGCAGCCCGACAGGGGTTGGCGAAAAACTGTTTTTT,CASSPTGVGEKLFF,TRBD1,TRBV2,.,TRBJ1-4
TGTGCCAGCAGAATAGGACAGGGCACCATATATTTT,CASRIGQGTIYF,TRBD1,TRBV12-3/TRBV12-4,.,TRBJ1-3
TGTGCCAGTAAGCCCAGACAGGGGGCGAGTCATGGCTACACCTTC,CASKPRQGASHGYTF,TRBD1,TRBV19,few,TRBJ1-2
TGTGCCAGCAGTTTCCCAGGGACAGGGGGCAAGAATGGCTACACCTTC,CASSFPGTGGKNGYTF,TRBD1,TRBV28,.,TRBJ1-2
TGTGCCAGCAGCTCGGACAGCTCCTATAATTCACCCCTCCACTTT,CASSSDSSYNSPLHF,.,TRBV7-2,.,TRBJ1-6
TGCGCCAGCAGATACAGAAATTCTGGGGCCAACGTCCTGACTTTC,CASRYRNSGANVLTF,.,TRBV5-1,.,TRBJ2-6
TGCGCCAGCAGCCCCCGACAGGCGGGCACCGGGGAGCTGTTTTTT,CASSPRQAGTGELFF,.,TRBV5-1,once,TRBJ2-2
TGCAGCGTTGAAGATCTCCCTAAGCAGTTCTTC,CSVEDLPKQFF,.,TRBV29-1,.,TRBJ2-1
TGTGCCAGCAGTCTTATTTACGGACAGGGGGGACCCAATCAGCCCCAGCATTTT,CASSLIYGQGGPNQPQHF,TRBD1,TRBV27,once,TRBJ1-5
TGTGCCAGCAGTCCTGCAGGGGGCGCGAATCAGCCCCAGCATTTT,CASSPAGGANQPQHF,TRBD1,TRBV28,.,TRBJ1-5
TGTGCCAGCAGCAAGGCTAGCGGCGGCTACGAGCAGTACTTC,CASSKASGGYEQYF,TRBD2,TRBV9,.,TRBJ2-7
TGTGCCAGCTCACCAGGGCACCCGAACACCGGGGAGCTGTTTTTT,CASSPGHPNTGELFF,.,TRBV18,.,TRBJ2-2
TGTGCCAGCTCACCACTAACAGGGGCTGGTGAAAAACTGTTTTTT,CASSPLTGAGEKLFF,TRBD1,TRBV18,.,TRBJ1-4
TGTGCCAGCAGTAGCTTCCGGGAGCTGTTTTTT,CASSSFRELFF,.,TRBV6-5,.,TRBJ2-2
TGTGCCAGTAGTAGTGCCCGGAGGGGTGAGCAGTTCTTC,CASSSARRGEQFF,.,TRBV19,few,TRBJ2-1
TGTGCCAGCAGTTACTCCGGACAGGGGCTTCGGAAGACCCAGTACTTC,CASSYSGQGLRKTQYF,TRBD1,TRBV6-5,.,TRBJ2-5
TGTGCCAGCAGTGTGCCAGGGTTCATTCAGTACTTC,CASSVPGFIQYF,.,TRBV28,.,TRBJ2-4
TGTGCCAGCAGGTGGAGGGGGCGAACTGAAGCTTTCTTT,CASRWRGRTEAFF,TRBD1,TRBV28,.,TRBJ1-1
TGTGCCAGCAGCTTGGTGGAGGGGGCGCGGAACGGGGAGCTGTTTTTT,CASSLVEGARNGELFF,.,TRBV5-4,.,TRBJ2-2
TGTGCCAGCAGCTTCCCGGACAGGGAGGGCTATGGCTACACCTTC,CASSFPDREGYGYTF,TRBD1,TRBV5-8,.,TRBJ1-2
TGCGCCAGCAGGTCGGGACTAGCGGCTACAGATACGCAGTATTTT,CASRSGLAATDTQYF,TRBD2,TRBV5-1,.,TRBJ2-3